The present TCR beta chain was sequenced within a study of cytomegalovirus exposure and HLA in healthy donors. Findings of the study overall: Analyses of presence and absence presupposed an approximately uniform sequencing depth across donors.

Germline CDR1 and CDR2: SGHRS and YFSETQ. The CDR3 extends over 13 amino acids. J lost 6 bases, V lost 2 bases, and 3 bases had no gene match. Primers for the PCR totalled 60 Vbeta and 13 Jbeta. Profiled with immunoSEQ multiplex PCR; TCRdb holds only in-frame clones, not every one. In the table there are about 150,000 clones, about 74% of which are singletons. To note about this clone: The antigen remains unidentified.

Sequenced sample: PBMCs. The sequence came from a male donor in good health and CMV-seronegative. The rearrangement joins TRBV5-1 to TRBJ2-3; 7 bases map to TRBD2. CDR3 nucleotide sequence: TGCGCCAGCAGCTTTGGGGAGGGGGATACGCAGTATTTT. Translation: CASSFGEGDTQYF.